These 27 T cell receptor beta chains were all obtained from the same sample, sequenced in a study of blood T cell repertoires in COVID-19. Profiled with immunoSEQ multiplex PCR; TCRdb holds only in-frame clones, not every one. Here the sample spans about 110,000 clones, over 65% being singletons. Sequencing was done on a sample of peripheral blood. Receptor source: a human donor with acute or convalescent COVID-19. The donor label of this sample is uncertain.

The chain joins TRBV18 to TRBJ1-1; D is possibly TRBD1 (5 bases). Germline V gene data show CDR1 as KGHSH and CDR2 as LQKENI. V was trimmed by 2 bases and J by 2 bases, leaving 12 bases between them. This CDR3 is 15 amino acids long. The chain's CDR3 is CASSPKTAFNTEAFF. The CDR3 region has the DNA TGTGCCAGCTCACCAAAGACAGCTTTTAACACTGAAGCTTTCTTT. Supplemented by reference TRBV18 and TRBJ1-1, the full variable domain reads NAGVMQNPRHLVRRRGQEARLRCSPMKGHSHVYWYRQLPEEGLKFMVYLQKENIIDESGMPKERFSAEFPKEGPSILRIQQVVRGDSAAYFCASSPKTAFNTEAFFGQGTRLTVV.

The chain is built from TRBV11-2 and TRBJ1-1; maybe TRBD1 (6 bases). The CDR3 loop spans 13 amino acids. Germline values: CDR1 SGHAT, CDR2 FQNNGV. V lost 6 bases and J lost 1, with 9 bases in between. CDR3 in amino acids: CASRPQGNTEAFF. In DNA form, the CDR3 reads TGTGCCAGCAGACCACAGGGGAACACTGAAGCTTTCTTT.

The chain couples TRBV19 to TRBJ2-4, with D unresolved. The germline CDR1 and CDR2 sequences are LNHDA and SQIVND (reference sequence). The CDR3 runs to 15 residues. V shed 4 bases and J shed 0 bases, with 10 bases lying between them. CDR3 nucleotides: TGTGCCAGTAGTACGGGTGGTGCAGCCAAAAACATTCAGTACTTC. Residues: CASSTGGAAKNIQYF.

The CDR3 nucleotides are TGTGCCAGCAGCTTAGAAGGCGGGAGCTCCTACAATGAGCAGTTCTTC. It specifies CASSLEGGSSYNEQFF. The chain joins TRBV7-9 to TRBJ2-1; 7 positions agree with TRBD2. This CDR3 has 16 residues. Germline V gene lookup returns CDR1 SEHNR and CDR2 FQNEAQ (reference sequence). J gave up 0 bases and V 1 base, and 3 bases lay outside the gene matches.

For this clone: This sample includes further DNA sequences coding for the same CDR3. The genes are TRBV3-1 (or the pseudogene TRBV3-2) and TRBJ1-2; 7 bases map to TRBD1. CDR1 is LGHDT and CDR2 is YNNKEL in the germline V gene (reference sequence). J lost 4 bases, V lost 4 bases, and 3 bases had no gene match. The CDR3 has 13 residues. The CDR3 DNA reads TGTGCCAGCAGCCCCCGACAGGGCTATGGCTACACCTTC. It codes for CASSPRQGYGYTF.

This clone was picked up one time. V usage is TRBV2 and J usage is TRBJ2-7; TRBD2 might be the D (6 bases). In germline, CDR1 is SNHLY, CDR2 FYNNEI. Trimming left V 7 bases short and J 12 bases short, with 22 bases between. The CDR3 is 13 amino acids. The CDR3 loop is CASTSAGLRILYV. CDR3 DNA sequence: TGTGCCAGCACTTCTGCGGGACTCAGGATCTTGTACGTC.

V is TRBV14 and J is TRBJ2-1; 9 positions agree with TRBD1. The CDR3 is made up of 16 amino acids. Germline V gives CDR1 SGHDN, CDR2 FVKESK. The junction had 8 bases not matched to a gene; V was cut back by 4 bases and J by 4 bases. CDR3 DNA: TGTGCCAGCAGCCCGCTTCGGGACAGGGTTTACAATGAGCAGTTCTTC. Its protein is CASSPLRDRVYNEQFF. The full variable domain, its missing parts supplied by reference TRBV14 and TRBJ2-1, is EAGVTQFPSHSVIEKGQTVTLRCDPISGHDNLYWYRRVMGKEIKFLLHFVKESKQDESGMPNNRFLAERTGGTYSTLKVQPAELEDSGVYFCASSPLRDRVYNEQFFGPGTRLTVL.

This clone has a single count. The chain couples TRBV3-1 (or the pseudogene TRBV3-2) to TRBJ2-3; TRBD2 matches at 8 bases. The CDR3 is 15 amino acids. V lost 8 bases to trimming and J lost 5 bases; unmatched junction nucleotides: 12. Looked up from germline, CDR1 is LGHDT and CDR2 is YNNKEL (reference sequence). Here the CDR3 reads CASSQGGGPQDTQYF. CDR3 in DNA: TGTGCCAGCTCCCAAGGCGGGGGGCCACAAGATACGCAGTATTTT.

This chain links TRBV5-1 with TRBJ2-7, with 9 bases identical to TRBD1. The CDR3 has 12 amino acids. Germline assignment: CDR1 SGHRS and CDR2 YFSETQ. Germline trimming cut 10 bases from V and 5 bases from J; bases unmatched to any gene: 7. The CDR3 DNA reads as TGCGCCCGGGGACAGGGAAAGCACGAGCAGTACGTC. Translation gives CARGQGKHEQYV.

V is TRBV12-3 or TRBV12-4 and J is TRBJ2-2; D not certain. The CDR3 totals 12 residues. Trimming pared 6 bases from V and 5 bases from J, leaving 7 bases between. CDR3 region: CASRSGTGELFF. CDR3 sequence (DNA): TGTGCCAGCAGGAGTGGTACCGGGGAGCTGTTTTTT.

J is TRBJ2-6 and V is TRBV27, with a possible D match to TRBD1 (6 bases). CDR1 and CDR2 from the germline V gene are MNHEY and SMNVEV (reference sequence). Trimming shortened V by 3 bases and J by 8 bases, and 8 bases separated the two germline ends. The CDR3 is made up of 13 amino acids. This CDR3 is CASSFGTPNVLTF. The CDR3 DNA follows: TGTGCCAGCAGTTTCGGGACACCCAACGTCCTGACTTTC.

There are a few counts of this clone. The chain couples TRBV6-5 to TRBJ1-4; D is unclear. Germline V CDR1 and CDR2: MNHEY, SVGAGI. V dropped 3 bases and J dropped 0 bases, with 11 bases sitting between them. The CDR3 spans 16 residues. The CDR3: CASSYSTLTTNEKLFF. CDR3 bases: TGTGCCAGCAGTTATTCTACACTAACAACTAATGAAAAACTGTTTTTT.

CDR3 amino acids: CSVRDSQLNYGYTF. The CDR3, as DNA: TGCAGCGTGAGGGACAGCCAGCTCAACTATGGCTACACCTTC. V usage is TRBV29-1 and J usage is TRBJ1-2; TRBD1 aligns across 7 bases. This CDR3 is built from 14 residues. V was clipped by 6 bases and J by 2 bases; unmatched bases: 9. CDR1 and CDR2 (germline): SQVTM, ANQGSEA.

The CDR3: CASSLGGGQTDTQYF. In DNA form, the CDR3 reads TGTGCCAGCAGTTTAGGCGGGGGGCAAACAGATACGCAGTATTTT. J is TRBJ2-3 and V is TRBV28; 8 nucleotides agree with TRBD2. V dropped 2 bases and J dropped 3; count of bases not matched to a gene: 4. The CDR3 is 15 residues long. Germline-derived CDR1 and CDR2 are MDHEN and SYDVKM.

The J gene is TRBJ1-5, the V gene TRBV6-6; weak D call: TRBD1 (6 bases). CDR1 is MNHNY and CDR2 is SVGAGI in the germline V gene (reference sequence). This CDR3 contains 15 residues. V lost 5 bases, J lost 3 bases, and 14 bases lay in between. DNA for the CDR3: TGTGCCAGCAGTACTCCAGGGGCCCCCAATCAGCCCCAGCATTTT. Translation gives CASSTPGAPNQPQHF.

This clone was counted once. This chain joins TRBV30 and TRBJ1-6, with D possibly being TRBD1 (5 bases). The CDR3 sequence is 17 residues long. Per the germline V gene, CDR1 is GTSNPN and CDR2 is SVGIG (reference sequence). Trimming cost V 0 bases and J 3 bases, with 15 bases left between them. CDR3 coding DNA: TGTGCCTGGAGTGTACCCAGCTCGGGGGTCTATAATTCACCCCTCCACTTT. Its protein is CAWSVPSSGVYNSPLHF.

The sample holds one count of this clone. The chain links TRBV7-3 to TRBJ1-1, with TRBD1 matching over 7 bases. Trimming at V came to 8 bases and at J to 6 bases, leaving 15 bases not matched to a gene. Germline CDR1 reads SGHTA; CDR2 reads FQGTGA. The CDR3 is made up of 15 amino acids. CDR3 in DNA: TGTGCCAGCTCTCCCCTGCGGACAGGCCCCTCTGAAGCTTTCTTT. Its translation is CASSPLRTGPSEAFF.

The chain carries TRBV30 and TRBJ1-6, with D uncertain. The CDR3 has 15 residues. Trimming pared 0 bases from V and 9 bases from J, leaving 15 bases between. Germline CDR1 and CDR2: GTSNPN and SVGIG (reference sequence). The CDR3 reads CAWSVGRTRSSPLHF. In DNA, the CDR3 is TGTGCCTGGAGTGTAGGAAGGACTCGGAGTTCACCCCTCCACTTT.

The chain combines TRBV30 with TRBJ1-1; TRBD1 might be the D (6 bases). Trimming removed 2 bases at V and 0 bases at J, with 28 bases between. This CDR3 has 20 residues. Germline V gives CDR1 GTSNPN, CDR2 SVGIG (reference sequence). This CDR3 reads CAWSLREGGVFSRMNTEAFF. The CDR3 DNA follows: TGTGCCTGGAGTCTCCGGGAAGGGGGGGTCTTCAGTCGGATGAACACTGAAGCTTTCTTT. Drawing the rest from reference TRBV30 and TRBJ1-1, the complete variable domain is SQTIHQWPATLVQPVGSPLSLECTVEGTSNPNLYWYRQAAGRGLQLLFYSVGIGQISSEVPQNLSASRPQDRQFILSSKKLLLSDSGFYLCAWSLREGGVFSRMNTEAFFGQGTRLTVV.

This rearrangement joins TRBV30 to TRBJ2-7; tentatively, D is TRBD2 (5 bases). There are 15 residues in the CDR3. V was pared by 0 bases and J by 0 bases, with 12 bases between. In germline, CDR1 is GTSNPN, CDR2 SVGIG (reference sequence). The CDR3 DNA reads as TGTGCCTGGAGTGTACTAGGGTCCCGCTCCTACGAGCAGTACGTC. This encodes CAWSVLGSRSYEQYV.

The chain links TRBV6-6 to TRBJ1-2, with D possibly being TRBD1 (5 bases). CDR1 is MNHNY and CDR2 is SVGAGI in the germline V gene (reference sequence). The V end lost 0 bases, the J end lost 4 bases, and 9 bases lay between the germline ends. CDR3 length: 14 amino acids. CDR3 in DNA: TGTGCCAGCAGTTACTCGGACATTGGCTATGGCTACACCTTC. It specifies CASSYSDIGYGYTF.

The table lists this clone with a count of one. The chain combines TRBV6-4 with TRBJ2-1, with 11 bases identical to TRBD1. In germline, CDR1 is MRHNA, CDR2 SNTAGT. The CDR3 has 14 amino acids. The J segment lost 9 bases and the V segment lost 6 bases, leaving 7 bases of the junction unmatched. CDR3 loop: CASRWGQGVGEQFF. The CDR3 nucleotides read TGTGCCAGCAGATGGGGACAGGGGGTTGGTGAGCAGTTCTTC.

The gene calls are TRBV18 and TRBJ1-1; TRBD1 agrees at 9 bases. There are 15 residues in the CDR3. The germline V gene encodes CDR1 KGHSH and CDR2 LQKENI. V dropped 3 bases and J dropped 0; count of bases not matched to a gene: 2. The CDR3, as DNA: TGTGCCAGCTCACCCGGGACAGGGATGAACACTGAAGCTTTCTTT. Amino acids: CASSPGTGMNTEAFF.

The V call is TRBV30, the J call TRBJ1-2, with TRBD1 identical over 7 bases. V was clipped by 4 bases and J by 8 bases; unmatched bases: 10. CDR1 and CDR2 from the germline V gene are GTSNPN and SVGIG (reference sequence). CDR3 length: 13 amino acids. Here the CDR3 DNA reads TGTGCCTGGAAAAACAAGGGGGCCCAAGGCTACACCTTC. This codes for CAWKNKGAQGYTF.

The V and J genes are TRBV4-1 and TRBJ2-3; D is uncertain. V lost 0 bases and J 2 bases, leaving 9 bases between the germline ends. CDR1 and CDR2 (germline): MGHRA, YSYEKL. This CDR3 is 15 amino acids long. The CDR3 loop reads CASSQDRWVTDTQYF. Here the CDR3 DNA reads TGCGCCAGCAGCCAAGACAGGTGGGTCACAGATACGCAGTATTTT.

The chain recombines TRBV3-1 (or the pseudogene TRBV3-2) with TRBJ1-3, with TRBD1 matching 7 bases. Losses at the gene ends were 4 bases for V and 7 bases for J; bases not matched to a gene: 7. The CDR3 length is 14 residues. Germline V gives CDR1 LGHDT, CDR2 YNNKEL (reference sequence). The CDR3 DNA is TGTGCCAGCAGCCTCCGGGACAGAGGGAACACCATATATTTT. It encodes CASSLRDRGNTIYF.

The V and J genes are TRBV6-6 and TRBJ1-3, with TRBD1 matching 7 bases. J lost 0 bases, V lost 2 bases, and 4 bases had no gene match. The CDR3 spans 16 residues. Germline V gene data show CDR1 as MNHNY and CDR2 as SVGAGI (reference sequence). The CDR3 region is CASSYARDSSGNTIYF. CDR3 DNA: TGTGCCAGCAGTTACGCCAGGGACAGCTCTGGAAACACCATATATTTT.